The following is a TCR beta chain sequence with its context. The target antigen is unknown. The assay was immunoSEQ multiplex PCR, and TCRdb's table has in-frame clones only and misses some. The table lists approximately 720 clones, roughly 80% of them singletons. Between the trimmed V and J ends, which lost 4 bases and 1 base, there was a span of 11 bases. The CDR3 is 14 amino acids. CDR1 and CDR2 from the germline V gene are SGHRS and YFSETQ. This sample stems from a study of somatic mutations in cytotoxic T cells in rheumatoid arthritis. Study-level information: Nearly 100% purity was obtained when some V beta antibody-stained T-cell populations were flow-sorted; these included V beta1+ cells sequenced for TCRB. Findings of the study overall: Clonality measured in CD8+ T cells did not differ significantly between rheumatoid arthritis patients and age-matched healthy controls. Within 8 of 65 patients, the single biggest CD8+ clone made up more than 20% of CD8+ cells. In the expanded CD8+ clones, the antigen targets remained unknown.

The J gene is TRBJ1-2, the V gene TRBV5-1; D is uncertain. The receptor comes from a man aged 70-80 years with rheumatoid arthritis. Sequencing was carried out using synovial fluid. CDR3 coding DNA: TGCGCCAGCAGCCAAACCACGGGTAACTATGGCTACACCTTC. It codes for CASSQTTGNYGYTF.